The TCR beta chain described here comes from a study of blood T cell repertoires in COVID-19. V was pared by 5 bases and J by 10 bases, with 12 bases between. The CDR3 spans 13 residues. Germline assignment: CDR1 MRHNA and CDR2 SNTAGT. Method: immunoSEQ multiplex PCR; TCRdb's copy keeps in-frame clones and lacks some. Of fewer than 200,000 clones in the sample, roughly 86% were seen once. This receptor was taken from a man aged 35-49 years who had recovered from COVID-19. The gene calls are TRBV6-4 and TRBJ1-6; maybe TRBD1 (5 bases). Sequencing was done on a sample of peripheral blood. The CDR3 nucleotides read TGTGCCAGCAGTCGGGGGTCGGGGTCACCCCTCCACTTT. Its protein is CASSRGSGSPLHF.